These T cell receptor beta chains were read from a single sample in a study of T cell responses to AZD1222 COVID-19 vaccine. Sequenced by immunoSEQ multiplex PCR; TCRdb stores in-frame clones only, minus some. The table records 100,000 to 120,000 clones, 70% to 90% of them present only once. The input for sequencing was peripheral blood, taken on day 0 of AZD1222 vaccination. The receptors here all came from an adult in good health. CDR3s leave out the opening cysteine and the closing phenylalanine or tryptophan.

CDR3 length: 12; J gene: TRBJ1-4; V gene: TRBV6-5; CDR3 protein: ASSSPGLDEKLF
CDR3 length: 14; J gene: TRBJ2-3; V gene: TRBV5-1; CDR3 protein: ASSLGGTSGTDTQY
CDR3 length: 11; J gene: TRBJ1-2; V gene: TRBV7-8; CDR3 protein: ASSLGMTEGYT
CDR3 length: 14; J gene: TRBJ1-1; V gene: TRBV7-9; CDR3 protein: ASSLVGGTGATEAF
CDR3 length: 12; J gene: TRBJ1-2; V gene: TRBV6-4; CDR3 protein: ASKPGTGSYGYT
CDR3 length: 12; J gene: TRBJ1-1; V gene: TRBV29-1; CDR3 protein: SVLGATGANEAF
CDR3 length: 16; J gene: TRBJ1-6; V gene: TRBV11-2; CDR3 protein: ASSSVRVHNSYNSPLH
CDR3 length: 12; J gene: TRBJ2-2; V gene: TRBV9; CDR3 protein: ASSEGGAPGELF
CDR3 length: 14; J gene: TRBJ1-3; V gene: TRBV10-3; CDR3 protein: AIGGEQGASGNTIY
CDR3 length: 11; J gene: TRBJ1-2; V gene: TRBV4-2; CDR3 protein: ASSQDLGEGYT
CDR3 length: 11; J gene: TRBJ2-7; V gene: TRBV11-2; CDR3 protein: ASSLGTDYEQY
CDR3 length: 14; J gene: TRBJ2-2; V gene: TRBV7-2; CDR3 protein: ASSPFLRGGTGELF
CDR3 length: 13; J gene: TRBJ2-2; V gene: TRBV5-1; CDR3 protein: ASSRGTINTGELF
CDR3 length: 11; J gene: TRBJ1-6; V gene: TRBV5-1; CDR3 protein: ASSGTDNSPLH
CDR3 length: 9; J gene: TRBJ2-7; V gene: TRBV6-2/TRBV6-3; CDR3 protein: ASSYSDEQY
CDR3 length: 11; J gene: TRBJ1-6; V gene: TRBV5-3; CDR3 protein: ARTGQGNSPLH
CDR3 length: 15; J gene: TRBJ2-1; V gene: TRBV28; CDR3 protein: ASSFLGGGPHYNEQF
CDR3 length: 12; J gene: TRBJ2-2; V gene: TRBV29-1; CDR3 protein: SVESPSGGGELF
CDR3 length: 12; J gene: TRBJ1-3; V gene: TRBV6-5; CDR3 protein: ASSRTGPGNTIY
CDR3 length: 11; J gene: TRBJ2-1; V gene: TRBV6-4; CDR3 protein: ASSSGGANEQF
CDR3 length: 12; J gene: TRBJ2-7; V gene: TRBV6-5; CDR3 protein: ASSLDPGGYEQY
CDR3 length: 12; J gene: TRBJ2-7; V gene: TRBV10-1; CDR3 protein: ASSRRTGIYEQY
CDR3 length: 11; J gene: TRBJ1-1; V gene: TRBV2; CDR3 protein: ASHKTSYTEAF
CDR3 length: 13; J gene: TRBJ1-4; V gene: TRBV27; CDR3 protein: ASSLRQGAGEKLF
CDR3 length: 13; J gene: TRBJ1-2; V gene: TRBV7-2; CDR3 protein: ASSGKTGFDYGYT
CDR3 length: 12; J gene: TRBJ2-1; V gene: TRBV2; CDR3 protein: ASSERGPYNEQF
CDR3 length: 11; J gene: TRBJ1-2; V gene: TRBV6-2/TRBV6-3; CDR3 protein: ASRRGANYGYT
CDR3 length: 14; J gene: TRBJ2-3; V gene: TRBV5-1; CDR3 protein: ASSRELAGSIDTQY
CDR3 length: 13; J gene: TRBJ2-1; V gene: TRBV10-3; CDR3 protein: AISESGGNYNEQF
CDR3 length: 11; J gene: TRBJ1-1; V gene: TRBV19; CDR3 protein: ASSITGETEAF
CDR3 length: 16; J gene: TRBJ2-7; V gene: TRBV9; CDR3 protein: ASSVGPLAGGLSYEQY
CDR3 length: 11; J gene: TRBJ2-1; V gene: TRBV5-1; CDR3 protein: ASSWTGYNEQF
CDR3 length: 10; J gene: TRBJ2-5; V gene: TRBV2; CDR3 protein: ASRPDVETQY
CDR3 length: 12; J gene: TRBJ1-1; V gene: TRBV5-5; CDR3 protein: ASSLTAMNTEAF
CDR3 length: 10; J gene: TRBJ2-2; V gene: TRBV3-1/TRBV3-2; CDR3 protein: ASSRLHGELF
CDR3 length: 14; J gene: TRBJ1-4; V gene: TRBV9; CDR3 protein: ASSANLGTGYEKLF
CDR3 length: 12; J gene: TRBJ2-3; V gene: TRBV19; CDR3 protein: ASNPHNRADTQY
CDR3 length: 13; J gene: TRBJ2-7; V gene: TRBV24-1; CDR3 protein: ATSDSGQPSYEQY
CDR3 length: 12; J gene: TRBJ1-2; V gene: TRBV5-5; CDR3 protein: ASSQQGYSRGYT
CDR3 length: 12; J gene: TRBJ2-1; V gene: TRBV2; CDR3 protein: ASSEQSSYNEQF
CDR3 length: 14; J gene: TRBJ2-7; V gene: TRBV27; CDR3 protein: ASSLLGGTGFYEQY
CDR3 length: 12; J gene: TRBJ2-2; V gene: TRBV7-9; CDR3 protein: ASSLGRGTGELF
CDR3 length: 13; J gene: TRBJ1-3; V gene: TRBV28; CDR3 protein: ASSTQGPSGNTIY
CDR3 length: 16; J gene: TRBJ2-1; V gene: TRBV13; CDR3 protein: ASSLEAARGGRIDEQF
CDR3 length: 11; J gene: TRBJ2-3; V gene: TRBV7-2; CDR3 protein: ASSKTRTDTQY
CDR3 length: 14; J gene: TRBJ2-2; V gene: TRBV27; CDR3 protein: ASRGAARTNTGELF
CDR3 length: 12; J gene: TRBJ2-3; V gene: TRBV2; CDR3 protein: ASSLDSYTDTQY
CDR3 length: 16; J gene: TRBJ1-6; V gene: TRBV3-1/TRBV3-2; CDR3 protein: ASSGGGPFIHHNSPLH
CDR3 length: 14; J gene: TRBJ2-2; V gene: TRBV6-6; CDR3 protein: ASSYSGEVNTGELF
CDR3 length: 11; J gene: TRBJ1-1; V gene: TRBV2; CDR3 protein: ASIKEKGPEAF
CDR3 length: 11; J gene: TRBJ2-1; V gene: TRBV9; CDR3 protein: ASSLPGGGEQF
CDR3 length: 13; J gene: TRBJ1-6; V gene: TRBV28; CDR3 protein: ASSLPGQGAVPLH
CDR3 length: 12; J gene: TRBJ2-1; V gene: TRBV27; CDR3 protein: ASRAGTGYNEQF